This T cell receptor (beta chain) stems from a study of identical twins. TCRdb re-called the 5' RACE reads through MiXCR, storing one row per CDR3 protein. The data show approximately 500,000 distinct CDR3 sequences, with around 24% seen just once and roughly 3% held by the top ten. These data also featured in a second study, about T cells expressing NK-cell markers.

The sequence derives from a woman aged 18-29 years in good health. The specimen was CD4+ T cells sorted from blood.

CDR3 in amino acids: CASSPTRGHEQFF. The CDR3 nucleotides read TGTGCCAGCAGCCCTACCCGGGGCCATGAGCAGTTCTTC. The chain links TRBV6-6 to TRBJ2-1, with D possibly called TRBD1 or TRBD2 (5 bases each). This CDR3 has 13 amino acids. Germline V lookup: CDR1 MNHNY, CDR2 SVGAGI (reference sequence). V gave up 6 bases and J gave up 8 bases, with 14 bases separating them.